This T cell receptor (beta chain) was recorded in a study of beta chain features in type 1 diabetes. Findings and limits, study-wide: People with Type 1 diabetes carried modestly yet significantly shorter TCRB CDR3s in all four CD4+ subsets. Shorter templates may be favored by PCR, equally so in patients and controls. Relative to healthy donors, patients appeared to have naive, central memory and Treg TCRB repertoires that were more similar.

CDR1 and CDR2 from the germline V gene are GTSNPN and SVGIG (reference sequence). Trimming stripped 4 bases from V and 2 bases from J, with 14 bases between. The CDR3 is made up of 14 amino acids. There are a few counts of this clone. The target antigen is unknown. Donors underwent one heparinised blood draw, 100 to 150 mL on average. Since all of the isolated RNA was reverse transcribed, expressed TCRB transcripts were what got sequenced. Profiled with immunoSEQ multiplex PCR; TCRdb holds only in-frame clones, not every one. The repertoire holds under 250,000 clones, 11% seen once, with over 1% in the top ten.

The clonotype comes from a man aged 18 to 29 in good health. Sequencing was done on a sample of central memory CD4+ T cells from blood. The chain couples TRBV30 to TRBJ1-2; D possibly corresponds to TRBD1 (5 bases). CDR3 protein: CAWTRDGPNYGYTF. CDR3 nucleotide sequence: TGTGCCTGGACCCGGGACGGGCCAAACTATGGCTACACCTTC. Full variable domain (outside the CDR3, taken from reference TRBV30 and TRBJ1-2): SQTIHQWPATLVQPVGSPLSLECTVEGTSNPNLYWYRQAAGRGLQLLFYSVGIGQISSEVPQNLSASRPQDRQFILSSKKLLLSDSGFYLCAWTRDGPNYGYTFGSGTRLTVV.